Given below is one TCR beta chain in context. Sequencing was performed with immunoSEQ multiplex PCR; in TCRdb, only in-frame clones are kept and a portion is missing. This sample has about 590,000 clones, with around 95% found just once. The data stem from a study of shared clonotypes between healthy human individuals. The germline gives CDR1 SNHLY, CDR2 FYNNEI. The trim removed 6 bases at V and 6 bases at J, leaving 8 bases unmatched. This CDR3 is built from 14 residues. CD45RO-negative cells were positively selected for CCR7, leaving out terminally differentiated effector memory CD45RA+ cells. The sample comprised naive CD8+ T cells sorted from blood. The chain employs TRBV2 and TRBJ2-7; TRBD2 matches 10 bases. This receptor was taken from a woman aged 25 to 39 in good health. The DNA for the CDR3 is TGTGCCAGCAGATACGCTAGCGGGAGTTCCGAGCAGTACTTC. Residues: CASRYASGSSEQYF.